These 18 T cell receptor beta chains came from one sample sequenced in a study of T cell responses to AZD1222 COVID-19 vaccine. Profiled with immunoSEQ multiplex PCR; TCRdb holds only in-frame clones, not every one. This sample has some 94,000 clones, with around 94% found just once. The source was peripheral blood, collected on day 0 of AZD1222 vaccination. The source is an adult in good health.

The V and J genes are TRBV7-9 and TRBJ2-3, with 10 bases aligning to TRBD1. Germline lookup yields CDR1 SEHNR and CDR2 FQNEAQ (reference sequence). The CDR3 is 16 residues long. V shed 5 bases, J shed 3 bases, and the junction held 8 bases outside the gene matches. The CDR3 DNA follows: TGTGCCAGCAGCCCGGGACAGGGGAGAACAACAGATACGCAGTATTTT. Protein product: CASSPGQGRTTDTQYF.

This clone was seen a single time. This chain joins TRBV5-1 and TRBJ2-3; 13 bases line up with TRBD2. Germline-derived CDR1 and CDR2 are SGHRS and YFSETQ. After removal of 5 bases from V and 6 bases from J, the junction contained 9 bases not matched to a gene. CDR3 length: 16 residues. The CDR3 DNA reads as TGCGCCAGCAGTGTTGGACTAGCGGGGGAGGCGGATACGCAGTATTTT. Its translation is CASSVGLAGEADTQYF.

The genes are TRBV5-4 and TRBJ2-3; D uncertain. V shed 1 base and J shed 1 base, with 7 bases lying between them. This CDR3 is 14 amino acids long. Germline V gives CDR1 SGHNT, CDR2 YYREEE (reference sequence). The CDR3 spells CASSLNRGTDTQYF. The CDR3 DNA follows: TGTGCCAGCAGCTTGAACAGAGGCACAGATACGCAGTATTTT.

V and J are TRBV5-1 and TRBJ2-7, with TRBD2 identical over 7 bases. Germline trimming cut 0 bases from V and 0 bases from J; bases unmatched to any gene: 3. The CDR3 totals 15 residues. Germline V lookup: CDR1 SGHRS, CDR2 YFSETQ. CDR3: CASSLVAGASYEQYF. DNA of the CDR3: TGCGCCAGCAGCTTGGTGGCGGGAGCCTCCTACGAGCAGTACTTC.

This clone occurred once. This rearrangement joins TRBV12-3 or TRBV12-4 to TRBJ1-1; D is undetermined. V was cut by 7 bases and J by 0 bases, with 9 bases left in between. There are 13 residues in the CDR3. CDR3 residues: CASTLQLNTEAFF. In DNA, the CDR3 is TGTGCCAGCACCCTCCAGTTGAACACTGAAGCTTTCTTT.

The chain carries TRBV10-3 and TRBJ1-2; D remains unclear. In germline, CDR1 is ENHRY, CDR2 SYGVKD. V lost 0 bases and J 4 bases, leaving 9 bases between the germline ends. The CDR3 consists of 14 residues. The CDR3 spells CAISESEGLYGYTF. In nucleotides, the CDR3 is TGTGCCATCAGTGAGTCAGAAGGACTCTATGGCTACACCTTC.

The chain uses TRBV7-9 and TRBJ2-5; 7 nucleotides agree with TRBD2. The ends lost 2 bases at V and 5 bases at J; junction bases unmatched: 5. The germline V gene encodes CDR1 SEHNR and CDR2 FQNEAQ (reference sequence). The CDR3 spans 14 residues. CDR3: CASSLTGGGETQYF. The DNA for the CDR3 is TGTGCCAGCAGCTTAACGGGAGGTGGGGAGACCCAGTACTTC.

CDR3 sequence (DNA): TGTGCCAGCCTGCGGGACAGGGCTAACTATGGCTACACCTTC. Translation gives CASLRDRANYGYTF. V and J are TRBV6-6 and TRBJ1-2; the match to TRBD1 covers 9 bases. The CDR3 loop spans 14 amino acids. CDR1 MNHNY and CDR2 SVGAGI come from the germline V gene (reference sequence). With V trimmed by 8 bases and J by 0 bases, 4 bases remained unmatched.

The V call is TRBV7-6, the J call TRBJ1-1, with D perhaps TRBD1 (5 bases). The CDR3 is made up of 17 amino acids. CDR1 is SGHVS, CDR2 FNYEAQ, per germline. With 0 bases removed from V and 0 bases from J, the gap between germline ends came to 14 bases. CDR3 protein: CASSLAGVGRMNTEAFF. DNA for the CDR3: TGTGCCAGCAGCTTAGCAGGGGTGGGCAGAATGAACACTGAAGCTTTCTTT.

V usage is TRBV5-5 and J usage is TRBJ2-1, with 7 bases fitting TRBD2. Germline-derived CDR1 and CDR2 are SGHKS and YYEKEE (reference sequence). The CDR3 is 15 residues long. V dropped 5 bases and J dropped 3; count of bases not matched to a gene: 8. In nucleotides, the CDR3 is TGTGCCAGCAGTGTCCGGGAGGATTTCTACAATGAGCAGTTCTTC. It is translated as CASSVREDFYNEQFF.

V is TRBV10-3 and J is TRBJ1-2; no reliable D call. This CDR3 region has 12 residues. The germline V gene encodes CDR1 ENHRY and CDR2 SYGVKD. V was pared by 6 bases and J by 2 bases, with 7 bases between. The CDR3 reads CAISQENYGYTF. In nucleotides, the CDR3 is TGTGCCATCAGCCAGGAAAACTATGGCTACACCTTC.

The chain couples TRBV7-9 to TRBJ2-2; weak D call: TRBD2 (5 bases). This CDR3 is 15 amino acids long. V lost 7 bases, J lost 0 bases, and 12 bases lay in between. The germline gives CDR1 SEHNR, CDR2 FQNEAQ (reference sequence). CDR3 sequence reads: CASNVLGTNTGELFF. The DNA of the CDR3 is TGTGCCAGCAATGTTCTCGGGACGAACACCGGGGAGCTGTTTTTT.

The chain has TRBV12-3 or TRBV12-4 and TRBJ2-7; 10 bases align to TRBD1. V shed 10 bases, J shed 7 bases, and the junction held 10 bases outside the gene matches. The CDR3 loop spans 13 amino acids. CDR3 in amino acids: CATTGTGVPEQYF. The DNA of the CDR3 is TGTGCCACCACCGGGACAGGGGTCCCTGAGCAGTACTTC.

This chain uses TRBV2 with TRBJ1-2, with D possibly being TRBD1 (6 bases). V gave up 5 bases and J gave up 1 base, with 26 bases separating them. Per germline, CDR1 SNHLY and CDR2 FYNNEI. The CDR3 has 19 residues. The DNA of the CDR3 is TGTGCCAGCAGTCATAAGCGGGGGCGGGTACAGGGTTTTAACTATGGCTACACCTTC. Protein product: CASSHKRGRVQGFNYGYTF.

The genes are TRBV6-5 and TRBJ1-2; perhaps TRBD1 as D (6 bases). CDR1 is MNHEY and CDR2 is SVGAGI in the germline V gene. The CDR3 runs 16 residues. The V and J ends lost 1 base and 0 bases respectively, with 12 bases between them. The CDR3 here is CASSYYRATPNYGYTF. DNA for the CDR3: TGTGCCAGCAGTTACTACAGGGCGACTCCTAACTATGGCTACACCTTC.

The J gene is TRBJ2-7, the V gene TRBV2; D perhaps matches TRBD1 (6 bases). The germline CDR1 and CDR2 sequences are SNHLY and FYNNEI. The V end lost 7 bases, the J end lost 4 bases, and 20 bases lay between the germline ends. This CDR3 comprises 15 residues. The CDR3 is CASKVSGTPPYEQYF. The CDR3 DNA is TGTGCCAGCAAGGTATCCGGGACACCACCTTACGAGCAGTACTTC.

The V call is TRBV19, the J call TRBJ1-2; 11 bases agree with TRBD1. The junction had 5 bases not matched to a gene; V was cut back by 5 bases and J by 6 bases. The germline gives CDR1 LNHDA, CDR2 SQIVND (reference sequence). The CDR3 covers 14 residues. DNA for the CDR3: TGTGCCAGTAGTTCCTGGACAGGGGGCGATGGCTACACCTTC. Its translation: CASSSWTGGDGYTF.

This clone was observed a few times. This rearrangement joins TRBV6-2 or TRBV6-3 to TRBJ1-2, with D tentatively TRBD1 (5 bases). The V gene's germline CDR1 is MNHEY and CDR2 SVGEGT. The CDR3 totals 14 residues. Trimming took off 2 bases at V and 4 bases at J, with 11 bases between the two ends. The CDR3 DNA is TGTGCCAGCAGTTACGCACAGGAGGGCTATGGCTACACCTTC. Encoded protein: CASSYAQEGYGYTF.